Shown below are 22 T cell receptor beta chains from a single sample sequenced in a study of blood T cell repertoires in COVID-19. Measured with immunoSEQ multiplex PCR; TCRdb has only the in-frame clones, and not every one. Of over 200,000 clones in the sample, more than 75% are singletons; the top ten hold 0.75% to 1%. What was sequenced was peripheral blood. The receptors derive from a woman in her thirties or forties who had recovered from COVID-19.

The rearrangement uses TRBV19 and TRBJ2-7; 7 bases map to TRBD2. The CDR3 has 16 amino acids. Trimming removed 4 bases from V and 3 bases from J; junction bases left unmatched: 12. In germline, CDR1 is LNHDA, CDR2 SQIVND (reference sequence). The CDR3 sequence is CASSTGGTIAFYEQYF. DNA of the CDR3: TGTGCCAGTAGTACCGGTGGGACTATTGCCTTCTACGAGCAGTACTTC. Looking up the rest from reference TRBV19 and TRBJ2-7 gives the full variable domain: DGGITQSPKYLFRKEGQNVTLSCEQNLNHDAMYWYRQDPGQGLRLIYYSQIVNDFQKGDIAEGYSVSREKKESFPLTVTSAQKNPTAFYLCASSTGGTIAFYEQYFGPGTRLTVT.

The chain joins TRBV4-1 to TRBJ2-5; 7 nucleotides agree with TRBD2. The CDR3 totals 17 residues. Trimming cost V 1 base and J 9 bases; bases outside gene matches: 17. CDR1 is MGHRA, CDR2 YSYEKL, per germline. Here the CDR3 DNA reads TGCGCCAGCAGCCAAGCCGTTGCTAGCGGACCCCCTGGGGCCCAGTACTTC. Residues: CASSQAVASGPPGAQYF.

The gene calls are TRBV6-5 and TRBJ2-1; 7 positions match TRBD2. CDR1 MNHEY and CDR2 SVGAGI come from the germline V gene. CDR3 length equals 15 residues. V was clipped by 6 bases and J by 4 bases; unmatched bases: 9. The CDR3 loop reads CASRSPSGLYNEQFF. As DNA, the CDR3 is TGTGCCAGCAGATCGCCTAGCGGACTTTACAATGAGCAGTTCTTC.

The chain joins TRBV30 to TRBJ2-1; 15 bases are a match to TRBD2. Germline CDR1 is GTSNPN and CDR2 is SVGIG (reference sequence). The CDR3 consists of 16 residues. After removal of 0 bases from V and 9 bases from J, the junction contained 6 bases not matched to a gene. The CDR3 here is CAWSVPEGLAGGEQFF. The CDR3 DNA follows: TGTGCCTGGAGTGTACCGGAGGGACTAGCGGGAGGTGAGCAGTTCTTC.

The CDR3 loop is CATSRDGDSPTTEQYF. CDR3 bases: TGTGCCACCAGCAGAGATGGCGACTCCCCGACTACAGAGCAGTACTTC. The chain recombines TRBV15 with TRBJ2-7, with D perhaps TRBD2 (5 bases). This CDR3 comprises 16 residues. Trimming shortened V by 0 bases and J by 7 bases, and 19 bases separated the two germline ends. From germline, CDR1 is LNHNV and CDR2 YYDKDF (reference sequence). The whole variable domain, filled in from reference TRBV15 and TRBJ2-7, reads DAMVIQNPRYQVTQFGKPVTLSCSQTLNHNVMYWYQQKSSQAPKLLFHYYDKDFNNEADTPDNFQSRRPNTSFCFLDIRSPGLGDTAMYLCATSRDGDSPTTEQYFGPGTRLTVT.

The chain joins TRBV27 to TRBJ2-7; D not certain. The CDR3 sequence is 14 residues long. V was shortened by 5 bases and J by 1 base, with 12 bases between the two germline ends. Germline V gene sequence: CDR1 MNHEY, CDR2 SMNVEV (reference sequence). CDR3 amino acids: CASSPHPRSYEQYF. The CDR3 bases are TGTGCCAGCAGTCCGCATCCCCGGTCCTACGAGCAGTACTTC.

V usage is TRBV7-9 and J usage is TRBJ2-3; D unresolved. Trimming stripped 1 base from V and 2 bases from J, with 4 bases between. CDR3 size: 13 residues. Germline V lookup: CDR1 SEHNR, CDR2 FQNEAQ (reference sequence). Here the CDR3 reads CASSLGATDTQYF. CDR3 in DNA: TGTGCCAGCAGCTTAGGGGCCACAGATACGCAGTATTTT.

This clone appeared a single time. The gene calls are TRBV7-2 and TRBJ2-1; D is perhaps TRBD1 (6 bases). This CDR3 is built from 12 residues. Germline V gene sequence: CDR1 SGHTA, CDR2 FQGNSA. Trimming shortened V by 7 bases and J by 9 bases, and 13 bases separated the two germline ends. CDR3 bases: TGTGCCAGCACCACAGGGCTTTTTGAGCAGTTCTTC. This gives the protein CASTTGLFEQFF.

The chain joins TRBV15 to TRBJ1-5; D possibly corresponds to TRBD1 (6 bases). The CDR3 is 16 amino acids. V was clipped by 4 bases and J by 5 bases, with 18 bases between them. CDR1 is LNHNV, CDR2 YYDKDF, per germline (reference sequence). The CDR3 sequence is CATSTPGRGSDQPQHF. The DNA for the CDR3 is TGTGCCACCAGCACCCCGGGGAGGGGGTCCGATCAGCCCCAGCATTTT.

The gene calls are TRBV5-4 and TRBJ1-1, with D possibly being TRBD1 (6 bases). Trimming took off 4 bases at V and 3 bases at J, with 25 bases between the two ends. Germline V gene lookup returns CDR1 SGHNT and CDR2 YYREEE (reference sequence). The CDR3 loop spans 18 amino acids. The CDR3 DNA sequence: TGTGCCAGCAGCCACCGACCCGGACAGCTTAGCCTCGACACTGAAGCTTTCTTT. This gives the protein CASSHRPGQLSLDTEAFF.

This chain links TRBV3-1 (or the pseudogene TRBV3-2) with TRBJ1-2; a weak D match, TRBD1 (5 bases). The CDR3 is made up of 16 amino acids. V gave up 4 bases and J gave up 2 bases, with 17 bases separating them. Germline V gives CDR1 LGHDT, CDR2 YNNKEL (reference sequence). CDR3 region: CASSLDGGIRNYGYTF. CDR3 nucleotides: TGTGCCAGCAGCCTGGACGGGGGGATCCGCAACTATGGCTACACCTTC.

DNA for the CDR3: TGTGCCTGGAGCCCGACGGGGTCCCGTCAGCCCCAGCATTTT. It encodes CAWSPTGSRQPQHF. This chain connects TRBV30 to TRBJ1-5; D is unclear. The CDR3 consists of 14 residues. The V gene lost 3 bases and the J gene lost 6 bases, with 15 bases spanning the gap. The germline V gene encodes CDR1 GTSNPN and CDR2 SVGIG (reference sequence).

CDR3 bases: TGTGCCAGCTCACCCAGGGAAGCCGGGGAGCTGTTTTTT. It codes for CASSPREAGELFF. The chain couples TRBV18 to TRBJ2-2; D perhaps matches TRBD1 (5 bases). V shed 3 bases and J shed 6 bases, with 8 bases lying between them. In germline, CDR1 is KGHSH, CDR2 LQKENI. CDR3 length equals 13 residues. Complete variable domain (other parts from reference TRBV18 and TRBJ2-2): NAGVMQNPRHLVRRRGQEARLRCSPMKGHSHVYWYRQLPEEGLKFMVYLQKENIIDESGMPKERFSAEFPKEGPSILRIQQVVRGDSAAYFCASSPREAGELFFGEGSRLTVL.

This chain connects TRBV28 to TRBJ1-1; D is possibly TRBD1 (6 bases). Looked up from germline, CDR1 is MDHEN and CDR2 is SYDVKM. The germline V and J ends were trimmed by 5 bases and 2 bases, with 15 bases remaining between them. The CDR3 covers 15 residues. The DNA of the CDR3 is TGTGCCAGCAGTCCCACCGGACAGCAAAACACTGAAGCTTTCTTT. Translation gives CASSPTGQQNTEAFF.

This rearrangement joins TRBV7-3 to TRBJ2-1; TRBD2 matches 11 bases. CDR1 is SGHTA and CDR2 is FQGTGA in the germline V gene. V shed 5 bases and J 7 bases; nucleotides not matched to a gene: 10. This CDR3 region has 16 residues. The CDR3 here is CASSPGASGRRNEQFF. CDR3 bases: TGTGCCAGCAGCCCCGGGGCTAGCGGGAGGAGGAATGAGCAGTTCTTC.

Written as DNA, the CDR3 is TGTGCCAGCAGCCCGGACTGGGGCCAAGAGACCCAGTACTTC. Its protein product is CASSPDWGQETQYF. The chain recombines TRBV6-1 with TRBJ2-5, with D possibly TRBD2 on 5 matching bases. Trimming left V 6 bases short and J 1 base short, with 12 bases between. This CDR3 contains 14 residues. From germline, CDR1 is MNHNS and CDR2 SASEGT.

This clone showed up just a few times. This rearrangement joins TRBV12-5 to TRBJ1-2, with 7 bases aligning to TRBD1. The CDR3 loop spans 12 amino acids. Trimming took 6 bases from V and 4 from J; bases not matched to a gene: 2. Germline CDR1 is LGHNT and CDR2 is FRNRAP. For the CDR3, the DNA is TGTGCTAGTGGGCACAGGGGCTATGGCTACACCTTC. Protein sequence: CASGHRGYGYTF.

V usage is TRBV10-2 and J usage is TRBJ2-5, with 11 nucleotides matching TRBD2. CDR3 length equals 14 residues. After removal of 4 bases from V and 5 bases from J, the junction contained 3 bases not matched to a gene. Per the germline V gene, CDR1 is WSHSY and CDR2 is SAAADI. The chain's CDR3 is CASSVASGRETQYF. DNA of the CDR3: TGCGCCAGCAGTGTGGCTAGCGGGAGGGAGACCCAGTACTTC.

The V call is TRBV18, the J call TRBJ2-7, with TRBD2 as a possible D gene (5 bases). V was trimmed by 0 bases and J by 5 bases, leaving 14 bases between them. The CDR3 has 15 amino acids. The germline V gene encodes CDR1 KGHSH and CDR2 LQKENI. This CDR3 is CASSPPGLAGHEQYF. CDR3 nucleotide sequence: TGTGCCAGCTCACCACCGGGTCTAGCCGGCCACGAGCAGTACTTC.

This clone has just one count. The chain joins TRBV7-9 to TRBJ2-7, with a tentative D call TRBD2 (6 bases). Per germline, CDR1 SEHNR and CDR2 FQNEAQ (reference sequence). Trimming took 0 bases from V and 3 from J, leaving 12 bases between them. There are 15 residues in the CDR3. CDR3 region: CASSLAGTGGYEQYF. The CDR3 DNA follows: TGTGCCAGCAGCTTAGCTGGGACCGGGGGCTACGAGCAGTACTTC.

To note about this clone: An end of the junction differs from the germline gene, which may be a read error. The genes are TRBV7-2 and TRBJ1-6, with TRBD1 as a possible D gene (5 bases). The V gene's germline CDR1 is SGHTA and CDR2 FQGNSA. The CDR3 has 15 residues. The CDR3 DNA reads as TGTGCCAGCAGCCCCCGGGGGGAGTTGGGCGGTTGGTCCCTCTTT. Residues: CASSPRGELGGWSLF.

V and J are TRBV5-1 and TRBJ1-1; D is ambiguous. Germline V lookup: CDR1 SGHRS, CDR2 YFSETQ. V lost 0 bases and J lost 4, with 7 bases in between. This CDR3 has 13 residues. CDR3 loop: CASSLAVGTEAFF. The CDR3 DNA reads TGCGCCAGCAGCTTGGCGGTTGGCACTGAAGCTTTCTTT.